This T cell receptor (beta chain) was captured in a study of shared clonotypes between healthy human individuals. The table came from immunoSEQ multiplex PCR; TCRdb's copy has only in-frame clones and leaves some out. Here the sample spans about 1 million clones, approximately 78% being singletons. CDR1 is MDHEN and CDR2 is SYDVKM in the germline V gene. V lost 1 base to trimming and J lost 0 bases, with 10 bases between them. CDR3 size: 16 residues. The specimen was memory CD4+ T cells from PBMCs. Subset indicated: CD45RA-negative fraction. The rearrangement links TRBV28 to TRBJ1-3; D is uncertain. The sequence derives from a man younger than 30 in good health. Some clones in this sample may be carry-over from other donors' samples. Written as DNA, the CDR3 is TGTGCCAGCAGTTTATATGCAGGCCTCTCTGGAAACACCATATATTTT. As protein: CASSLYAGLSGNTIYF.